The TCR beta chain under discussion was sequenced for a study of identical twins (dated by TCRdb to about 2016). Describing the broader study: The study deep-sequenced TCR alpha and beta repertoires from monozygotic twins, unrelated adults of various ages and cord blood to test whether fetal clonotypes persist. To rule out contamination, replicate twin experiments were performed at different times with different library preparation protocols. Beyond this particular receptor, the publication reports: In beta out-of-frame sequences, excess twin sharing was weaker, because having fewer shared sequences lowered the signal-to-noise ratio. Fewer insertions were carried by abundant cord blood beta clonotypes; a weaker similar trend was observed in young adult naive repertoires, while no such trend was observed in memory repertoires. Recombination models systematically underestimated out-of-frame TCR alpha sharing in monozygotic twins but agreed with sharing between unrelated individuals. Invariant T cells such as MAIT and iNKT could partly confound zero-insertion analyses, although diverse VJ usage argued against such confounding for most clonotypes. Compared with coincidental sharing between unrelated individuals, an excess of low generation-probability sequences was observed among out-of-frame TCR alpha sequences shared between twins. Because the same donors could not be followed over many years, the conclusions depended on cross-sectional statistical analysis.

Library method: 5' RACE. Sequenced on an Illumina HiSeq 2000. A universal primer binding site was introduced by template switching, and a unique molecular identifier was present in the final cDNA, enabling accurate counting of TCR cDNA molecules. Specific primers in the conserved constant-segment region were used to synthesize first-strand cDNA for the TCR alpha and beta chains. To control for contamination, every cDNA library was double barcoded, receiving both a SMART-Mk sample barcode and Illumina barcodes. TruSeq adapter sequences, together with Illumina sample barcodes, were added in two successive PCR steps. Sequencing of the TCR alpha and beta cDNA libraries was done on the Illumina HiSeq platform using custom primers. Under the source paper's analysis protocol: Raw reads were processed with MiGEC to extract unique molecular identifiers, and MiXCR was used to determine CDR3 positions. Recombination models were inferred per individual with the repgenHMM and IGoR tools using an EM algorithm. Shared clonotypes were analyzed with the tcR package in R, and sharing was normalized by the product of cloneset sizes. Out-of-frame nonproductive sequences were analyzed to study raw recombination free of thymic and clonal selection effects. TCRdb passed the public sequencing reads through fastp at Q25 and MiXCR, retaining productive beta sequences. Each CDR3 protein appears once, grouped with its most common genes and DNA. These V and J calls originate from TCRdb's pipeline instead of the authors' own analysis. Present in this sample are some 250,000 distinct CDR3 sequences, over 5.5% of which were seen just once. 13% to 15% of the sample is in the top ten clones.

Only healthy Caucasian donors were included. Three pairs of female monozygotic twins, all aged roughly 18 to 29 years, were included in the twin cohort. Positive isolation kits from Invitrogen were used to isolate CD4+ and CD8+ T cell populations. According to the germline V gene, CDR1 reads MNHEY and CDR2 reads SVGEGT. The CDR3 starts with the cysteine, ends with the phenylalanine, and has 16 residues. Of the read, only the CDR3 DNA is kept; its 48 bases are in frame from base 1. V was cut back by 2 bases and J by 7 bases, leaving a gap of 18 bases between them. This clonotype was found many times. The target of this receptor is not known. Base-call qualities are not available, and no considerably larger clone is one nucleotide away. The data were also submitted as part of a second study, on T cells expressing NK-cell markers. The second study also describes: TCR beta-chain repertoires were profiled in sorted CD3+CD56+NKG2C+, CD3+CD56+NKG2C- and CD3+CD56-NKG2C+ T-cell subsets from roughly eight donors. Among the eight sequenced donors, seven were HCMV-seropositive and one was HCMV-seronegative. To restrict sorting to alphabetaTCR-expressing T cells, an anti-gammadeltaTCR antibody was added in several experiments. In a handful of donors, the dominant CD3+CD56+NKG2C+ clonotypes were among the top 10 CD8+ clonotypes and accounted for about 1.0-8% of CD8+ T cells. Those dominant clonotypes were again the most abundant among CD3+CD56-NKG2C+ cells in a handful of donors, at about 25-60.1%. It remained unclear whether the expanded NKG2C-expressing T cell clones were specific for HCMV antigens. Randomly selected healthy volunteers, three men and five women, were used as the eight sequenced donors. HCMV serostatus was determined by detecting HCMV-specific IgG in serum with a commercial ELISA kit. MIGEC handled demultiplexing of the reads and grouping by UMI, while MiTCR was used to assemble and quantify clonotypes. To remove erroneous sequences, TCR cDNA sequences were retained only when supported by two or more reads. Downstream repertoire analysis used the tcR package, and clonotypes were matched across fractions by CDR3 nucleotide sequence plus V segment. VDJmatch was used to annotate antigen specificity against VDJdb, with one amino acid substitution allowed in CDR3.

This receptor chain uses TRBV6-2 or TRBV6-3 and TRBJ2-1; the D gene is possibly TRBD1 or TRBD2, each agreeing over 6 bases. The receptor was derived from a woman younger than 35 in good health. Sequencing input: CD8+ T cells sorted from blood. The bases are TGTGCCAGCAGTTACCCGACGGGGGCCCAAAGGAATGAGCAGTTCTTC. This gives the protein CASSYPTGAQRNEQFF.